This T cell receptor (beta chain) was sequenced in a study of T cell responses to AZD1222 COVID-19 vaccine. Study-level results: Baseline seropositivity characterized only a handful of AZD1222 recipients. Recipients of two AZD1222 doses showed rising Spike-specific TCR breadth and depth.

With regard to this clone: Its target is not known.

Repertoires were generated with immunoSEQ multiplex PCR, while TCRdb's copy carries only in-frame clones and drops some. The sample shows under 200,000 clones, less than 95% of them seen only once. CDR3 length: 14 amino acids. The germline gives CDR1 MGHRA, CDR2 YSYEKL. V was trimmed by 1 base and J by 2 bases, leaving 8 bases between them. The input for sequencing was peripheral blood, taken on day 0 of AZD1222 vaccination. The sequence was collected from an adult in good health. The genes are TRBV4-1 and TRBJ2-5; D gene ambiguous. The CDR3 reads CASSQGGWQETQYF. The CDR3 DNA sequence: TGCGCCAGCAGCCAAGGAGGTTGGCAAGAGACCCAGTACTTC.